The sample holds one count of the clone carrying this T cell receptor (beta chain). The sample has other DNA sequences that encode this CDR3 too. The data derive from a study of control samples from healthy donors and cancer patients. TCRdb's table, derived via immunoSEQ multiplex PCR, lists solely in-frame clones and lacks some. The sample holds 150,000 to 200,000 clones, about 94% seen once. CDR1 SGHTA and CDR2 FQGNSA come from the germline V gene. V was trimmed by 1 base and J by 0 bases, leaving 6 bases between them. This CDR3 is 14 amino acids long. The TCR originated in a middle-aged woman in good health. Source material: blood. This chain joins TRBV7-2 and TRBJ1-1; weak D call: TRBD1 (5 bases). CDR3 bases: TGTGCCAGCAGCTTAGGCAGGGTGAACACTGAAGCTTTCTTT. Residues: CASSLGRVNTEAFF. The whole variable domain, remainder taken from reference TRBV7-2 and TRBJ1-1, is GAGVSQSPSNKVTEKGKDVELRCDPISGHTALYWYRQSLGQGLEFLIYFQGNSAPDKSGLPSDRFSAERTGGSVSTLTIQRTQQEDSAVYLCASSLGRVNTEAFFGQGTRLTVV.